The entry below gives a single TCR beta chain sequence along with its context. CDR3 length equals 13 residues. Germline values: CDR1 SQVTM, CDR2 ANQGSEA. The ends were cut back, 4 bases at V and 0 bases at J, with 9 bases in the middle. The source of the sample is a study of CD8 T cells in Susac syndrome. Reverse transcription of roughly 0.45 to 1 ug RNA was carried out with random hexamers. TCRdb re-called the immunoSEQ multiplex PCR reads with MiXCR, one entry per CDR3 protein. The sample has some 170,000 distinct CDR3 sequences, 90% to 95% seen once. Source material: CD4+ T cells from PBMCs. The V call is TRBV29-1, the J call TRBJ1-1, with D unclear. This receptor was obtained from a human donor with Susac syndrome. The CDR3 DNA is TGCAGCGTTGTAGGTCTTCTGAACACTGAAGCTTTCTTT. The encoded protein is CSVVGLLNTEAFF.